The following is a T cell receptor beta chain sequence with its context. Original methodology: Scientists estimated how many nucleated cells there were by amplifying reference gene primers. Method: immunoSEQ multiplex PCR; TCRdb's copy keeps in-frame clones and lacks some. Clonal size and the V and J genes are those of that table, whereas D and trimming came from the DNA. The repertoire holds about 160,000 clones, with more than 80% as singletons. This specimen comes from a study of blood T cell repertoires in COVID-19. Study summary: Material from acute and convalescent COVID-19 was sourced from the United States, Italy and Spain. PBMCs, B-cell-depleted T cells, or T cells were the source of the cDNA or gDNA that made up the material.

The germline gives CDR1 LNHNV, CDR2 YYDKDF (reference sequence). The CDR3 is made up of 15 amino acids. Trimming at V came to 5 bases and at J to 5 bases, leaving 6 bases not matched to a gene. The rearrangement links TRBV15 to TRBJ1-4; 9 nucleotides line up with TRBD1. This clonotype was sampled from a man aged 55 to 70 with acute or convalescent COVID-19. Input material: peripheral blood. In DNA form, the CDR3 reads TGTGCCACCAGCCGACAGGGGGGAGGGAATGAAAAACTGTTTTTT. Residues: CATSRQGGGNEKLFF. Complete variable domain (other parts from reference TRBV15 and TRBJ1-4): DAMVIQNPRYQVTQFGKPVTLSCSQTLNHNVMYWYQQKSSQAPKLLFHYYDKDFNNEADTPDNFQSRRPNTSFCFLDIRSPGLGDTAMYLCATSRQGGGNEKLFFGSGTQLSVL.